This T cell receptor (beta chain) was sequenced for a study of cytomegalovirus exposure and HLA in healthy donors (TCRdb year 2017). Background for the entire study: In an earlier analysis of 550 to 750 of the donors, approximately 260 Gb of sequence data and 100 million or so unique TCR beta sequences from 150 million to 200 million T cells were reported. An earlier analysis of 500 to 750 of the donors applied high-throughput TCR beta sequencing to assess whether each TCR beta V gene segment acted as functional or pseudogenic. A handful of DR-DQ haplotypes were handled as single units for association and clustering because linkage in the cohort was strong. In a later analysis, previously published TCR beta repertoires from several hundred donors were re-analyzed and high-resolution HLA genotyping was added so that TCR occurrence patterns could be studied. Among the roughly 400 genotyped donors, more than 70% belonged to the genetic ancestry cluster associated with self-reported Caucasian donors. An early release that covered about 600 HLA-typed donors contained approximately 300 gigabases of sequencing data and roughly 84 million unique TCR sequences. A separate validation cohort of about 110 different subjects was used in addition to the 666-subject first cohort. The study profiled the T cell repertoires of 500 to 800 subjects by immunosequencing and related them to cytomegalovirus serostatus. Among 398 genotyped donors of the cohort, an average of approximately 240,000 unique TCR beta nucleotide sequences were sequenced per donor, around 20% of them non-productive. Genome-wide SNP genotypes for about 65% of the 666 donors were used in a later genetic analysis, which treated that subset as a discovery cohort. Donor age, sex, ethnicity and CMV serostatus were compiled alongside the repertoire data. Class I and class II HLA loci were covered by the typing at four-digit resolution. Typing coverage differed by locus: A, B, C, DRB1 and DQB1 were typed in roughly 629-630 donors, DQA1 in about 560, DPA1 in some 610, and DPB1 in 450 to 490. The aim of the study was to test whether cataloging public T cell receptors could identify signatures of past pathogen exposure. Rather than drawing on any new phenotypic data, the later analysis identified candidate immune exposures from TCR beta sequences and the way those sequences occurred across donors. To predict cytomegalovirus infection status, the study combined high-throughput TCR immunosequencing, statistical association of individual TCRs with disease status, and machine learning. Every repertoire in the discovery cohort had been generated on one and the same sequencing platform. The research as a whole found: Specific HLA alleles were associated with 15,000 to 20,000 TCR beta sequences at a false discovery rate of 0.05 in a later analysis. Because HLA typing was unavailable for some donors at each locus, only the typed subset was used in association tests. Because counts were too low, roughly 16 rarely observed V segments, including chromosome 9 orphons, were left out of the earlier analysis of about 620 of the donors. In the study, approximately 160 TCR beta chains were listed as associated with cytomegalovirus. Some IMGT-functional V segments, including TRBV6-2 and TRBV6-3, could not be told apart with the 87-base-pair reads, so those segments were excluded. CMV serostatus was the only immune exposure information available for the cohort. A further reported finding was that TCR beta sequences accurately predicted the HLA-A and HLA-B alleles for most subjects in the first cohort. In a later analysis, the rate of TCR association differed among HLA loci, with DRB1 alleles having the most associated TCRs and HLA-C alleles having the fewest. Most TCR sequences were seen in very few donors, while some public TCRs were found in many individuals. In an earlier analysis of roughly 500 of the donors, most TCR beta V segments appeared in productive rearrangements about 90% or about 30% of the time, broadly matching IMGT annotations. Most CMV-associated TCR beta chains appeared to be HLA-restricted in a later analysis, and the HLA associations seemed to be driven largely by CMV exposure. The cohort was sequenced for TCR beta chains only, and without alpha or paired-chain data the features that could be detected were limited. In a later analysis, HLA-associated TCR beta chains were found to be more clonally expanded and to have lower generation probabilities than equally common non-associated chains. Correlated functional status among segregating V segments might be attributable to linkage disequilibrium, but an unknown experimental factor could not be ruled out. A group of highly shared sequence variants was considered likely to be a technical artifact of the sequencing pipeline. When HLA alleles, especially DR and DQ, strongly co-occurred, attributing TCR associations to individual alleles was difficult. V-gene and J-gene trimming of TCR beta chains was associated with a missense DCLRE1C variant in a later genetic analysis, and the association was replicated in an independent cohort. The classifier was reported to diagnose cytomegalovirus status with high specificity and sensitivity in both the original and validation cohorts. According to the authors, the approach could potentially be generalized to other disease states and immunological phenotypes. Roughly uniform sequencing depth across donors was assumed in presence/absence analyses, although this assumption may not hold. A later genetic analysis reported fewer N-insertions in productive TCRs among donors in an Asian-associated ancestry cluster than the roughly 650-donor mean. In a later analysis, several top co-occurrence clusters were reported to appear linked to parvovirus B19, influenza, CMV and Epstein-Barr virus. Three of the identified cytomegalovirus-associated TCR beta chains were confirmed in vitro to be specific for cytomegalovirus antigens.

Receptors were amplified or captured by the immunoSEQ multiplex PCR assay. The multiplex PCR relied on a mix of 60 forward primers for TCR Vbeta segments and 13 reverse primers for TCR Jbeta segments. A multiplex PCR assay on genomic DNA amplified the CDR3 region of rearranged TCR beta genes. The Illumina HiSeq System was used to sequence the amplified TCR beta libraries as 87-base-pair reads. The source study handled its data this way. A later analysis counted about 80 million unique TCR beta chains across the 550 to 750 repertoires, and 9.5 million to 11 million of these chains were shared by at least two donors. Raw reads were error-corrected and collapsed into unique sequences by a nearest-neighbor algorithm in which closely related sequences were merged to remove PCR and sequencing errors. CDR3 sequences were aligned to IMGT reference sequences to assign V, D and J gene segments. For a sequence to be retained, at least a six-nucleotide match to both a V gene segment and a J gene segment was required. Rearrangements were called productive when the CDR3 lacked stop codons and stayed in frame with V and J; all others were non-productive. Following IMGT convention, CDR3 was defined as the stretch from the second conserved V-encoded cysteine up to the conserved J-encoded phenylalanine. Sequences without an unambiguous match to a single V gene segment were excluded from the earlier analysis of about 640 of the donors. An earlier analysis of 550 to 650 of the donors classified V segments as functional when productive rearrangements were above 56.7% and as segregating when the standard deviation between donors was above 5%. A statistical classification framework was built for diagnosing cytomegalovirus status from the catalog of TCR beta chain sequences. A later analysis assigned V and J genes by comparing TCR nucleotide sequences with IMGT/GENE-DB human TR gene sequences. Using the TCRdist pipeline, a later analysis assigned CDR3 sequences along with most-parsimonious VDJ recombination scenarios. In a later analysis, each TCR beta chain was defined by its CDR3 amino acid sequence together with its V-gene family, and reads without a unique V-gene family were excluded. As a way to deal with suspected cross-contamination and a sequencing artifact, a later analysis dropped 640 or so nucleotide sequences that were highly shared and had low generation probability. In a later analysis, a clonal expansion index was calculated for each public chain from normalized within-repertoire ranks of inferred template counts. In a later analysis, generation probabilities were computed using a VDJ recombination model fitted to out-of-frame rearrangements, and the results were checked against IGoR. In a later analysis, TCR-TCR, TCR-HLA and TCR-CMV co-occurrence was scored with hypergeometric tests, and a repertoire-size bias correction was applied to TCR pairs. A later analysis estimated false discovery rates by permuting HLA or CMV assignments 20 times. In a later analysis, co-occurring TCRs were grouped using DBSCAN, with TCRdist sequence similarity added in when clustering inside HLA-allele-positive subsets. For co-occurrence clustering, repertoires with fewer than 30,000 or more than 120,000 public chains were excluded, along with 4 to 6 repertoires with anomalous nucleotide sharing. The clones in this table, taken by TCRdb from immuneACCESS, are in-frame only. Not every clone is retained; where verified, under half of the shortfall comes from an unresolved V gene, and the cause of the rest is unknown. The DNA was the basis for D and trimming; V, J and clone size are from that table. This sample is represented by some 200,000 clones; about 89% of them were singletons. Clones ranked in the top ten supply around 1% of the sample.

As concerns this clone: It lacks a known antigen. No much larger clonotype is one base removed from it; base qualities were not supplied.

The trim is 5 bases for V and 0 bases for J, with a gap of 13 bases between the germline ends. As encoded in the germline V gene (reference sequence), CDR1 is SEHNR while CDR2 is FQNEAQ. The CDR3 runs 16 amino acids, cysteine and phenylalanine included. Only the CDR3 part of the read is kept: 48 bases, read in frame from the first base. The cohort was made up of 500 to 850 healthy bone marrow donors. All cohort members were sampled while nominally healthy, although unrecorded immune exposures were likely present. The donor was CMV seronegative and was included in the group of around 320 seronegative cohort members. Every donor gave a peripheral blood sample, and the peripheral blood mononuclear cells from that sample were used for TCR beta sequencing. The Qiagen DNeasy Blood Extraction Kit was used to extract genomic DNA from the blood cell samples.

Sequencing was performed on PBMCs. The sequence is built from TRBV7-9 and TRBJ2-2; TRBD1 is possibly the D segment (5 matching bases). The TCR was taken from a woman under 30 in good health and CMV-seronegative. The CDR3 amino acid sequence is: CASSGWTHANTGELFF. The DNA reads TGTGCCAGCAGCGGTTGGACACACGCGAACACCGGGGAGCTGTTTTTT.